Sequencing of this T cell receptor (beta chain) was carried out in a study of Ad26.COV2.S vaccination and SARS-CoV-2 variants. Study-level results: Compared with placebo recipients, vaccine recipients had higher spike-specific TCR breadth.

This clone appeared once. Its target is unknown. Treatment of the sample: 15 to 20 received Ad26.COV2.S at low or high dose, single or two shots; 5 received placebo; per-sample allocation not given. Day 63 after the first vaccine or placebo injection was the time point for sampling. The CDR3 is 16 amino acids. Trimming removed 4 bases at V and 1 base at J, with 19 bases between. CDR1 SQVTM and CDR2 ANQGSEA come from the germline V gene. Profiled with immunoSEQ multiplex PCR; TCRdb holds only in-frame clones, not every one. The sample yields 510,000 or so clones, approximately 90% seen once. Material: peripheral blood, obtained in a trial of Ad26.COV2.S vaccine versus placebo. V usage is TRBV29-1 and J usage is TRBJ1-1, with D possibly being TRBD1 (5 bases). The clonotype was recovered from a person aged 18-60 years who received the Ad26.COV2.S COVID-19 vaccine or a placebo. The CDR3 coding sequence is TGCAGCGTTGTGGGGACCCCTACGGGCCAGAACACTGAAGCTTTCTTT. Its protein is CSVVGTPTGQNTEAFF.